The 13 T cell receptor beta chains below all came from one sample that was sequenced in a study of CD8+ T cells in alopecia areata. Isolated RNA was reverse transcribed into cDNA used as the sequencing template. Generated by immunoSEQ multiplex PCR, the TCRdb table keeps only in-frame clones and is missing some. Recorded here are 200,000 to 300,000 clones, none singletons. Separation of pooled cutaneous lymph node cells was by sorting with CD4, CD8alpha, NKG2D, NKG2ACE and other markers. The sequencing input was CD4+ T cells sorted from a lymph node. These receptors were taken from a C3H/HeJ mouse with alopecia areata. The mice in this strain carry MHC haplotype H2-k.

As to this clone: Gene names follow the mouse nomenclature. The CDR3 is cut off 4 residues early in the read; its end comes from the germline J gene. Within the sample, other DNA sequences also encode this same CDR3. The rearrangement links TRBV13-2 to TRBJ2-5; 8 bases align to TRBD1. CDR1 and CDR2 (germline): NNHNN, SYGAGS (reference sequence). The CDR3 totals 12 residues. This CDR3 reads CASGWDRDTQYF. The sequenced part of the CDR3 DNA is TGTGCCAGCGGTTGGGACAGGGAC.

This clone has at least ten counts. Here the gene names and germline are mouse. The sequence runs out 4 residues before the end of the CDR3; the remainder is reconstructed from the germline J gene. This chain links TRBV17 with TRBJ2-7, with D unresolved. The V end was cut by 0 bases, the J end by 3 bases, with 9 bases between. The germline V gene has CDR1 MNHDT and CDR2 YYDKIL. The CDR3 runs to 14 residues. CDR3 DNA (partial): TGTGCTAGCAGTAGAGATCCCAGGAGCTAT. Encoded protein: CASSRDPRSY. The full CDR3 is CASSRDPRSYEQYF.

Concerning this clone: Mouse names are used for the genes. The CDR3 is cut off 4 residues early in the read; its end comes from the germline J gene. V is TRBV13-1 and J is TRBJ2-1, with 12 bases fitting TRBD2. Unmatched junction bases numbered 2, after V lost 1 base and J lost 0 bases. The CDR3 is 17 residues long. Germline assignment: CDR1 NSHNY and CDR2 SYGAGN. The sequenced part of the CDR3 DNA is TGTGCCAGCAGTGATTGGGGACTGGGGGGTAACTATGCT. Translation: CASSDWGLGGNYA. The complete CDR3 reads CASSDWGLGGNYAEQFF.

This clone was observed a few times. Gene names refer to mouse genes. Sequencing ends 4 residues short of the CDR3 end; the germline J gene provides the rest. Within the sample, other DNA sequences also encode this same CDR3. The V and J genes are TRBV13-1 and TRBJ2-2, with D perhaps TRBD1 (5 bases). The CDR3 loop spans 16 amino acids. V was shortened by 0 bases and J by 4 bases, with 13 bases between the two germline ends. Germline V gene lookup returns CDR1 NSHNY and CDR2 SYGAGN. The CDR3 loop reads CASSDARGRGTGQLYF. The covered CDR3 bases are TGTGCCAGCAGTGATGCAAGAGGGAGGGGCACCGGG.

A remark on this clone: Gene names denote mouse genes. The read terminates 4 residues ahead of where the CDR3 ends, so the germline J gene completes it. The chain has TRBV13-2 and TRBJ2-3; 10 bases agree with TRBD2. V shed 2 bases, J shed 3 bases, and the junction held 3 bases outside the gene matches. There are 15 residues in the CDR3. Germline V gives CDR1 NNHNN, CDR2 SYGAGS (reference sequence). Partial CDR3 DNA: TGTGCCAGCGGTGACTGGGGGGGCGAGGCAGAA. Its protein is CASGDWGGEAE. The whole CDR3 protein is CASGDWGGEAETLYF.

As regards this clone: Genes and germline are mouse. The read terminates 4 residues ahead of where the CDR3 ends, so the germline J gene completes it. The chain joins TRBV13-1 to TRBJ2-3; TRBD2 matches 12 bases. Germline CDR1 and CDR2: NSHNY and SYGAGN. The CDR3 is made up of 16 amino acids. CDR3 protein: CASSSDWGGAGETLYF. The sequenced CDR3 bases are TGTGCCAGCAGTTCAGACTGGGGGGGCGCAGGAGAA.

Ten or more counts support this clone. Gene names follow the mouse nomenclature. The read terminates 4 residues before the CDR3 end, so the remaining end is supplied by the germline J gene. V gene TRBV17 combines with J gene TRBJ1-2; weak D call: TRBD1 (5 bases). V gave up 0 bases and J gave up 2 bases, with 10 bases separating them. The length of the CDR3 is 15 residues. Per the germline V gene, CDR1 is MNHDT and CDR2 is YYDKIL. Incomplete CDR3 DNA: TGTGCTAGCAGTAGAGATGGGGGTACCAACTCC. Translated, it gives CASSRDGGTNS. The complete CDR3 reads CASSRDGGTNSDYTF.

This clone was seen a few times. Genes here carry mouse names. Sequencing ends 4 residues short of the CDR3 end; the germline J gene provides the rest. This chain connects TRBV13-2 to TRBJ2-2; a weak D match, TRBD1 (5 bases). Germline CDR1 is NNHNN and CDR2 is SYGAGS (reference sequence). CDR3 length equals 16 residues. Trimming removed 0 bases from V and 4 bases from J, with 13 bases in between. Partial CDR3 DNA: TGTGCCAGCGGTGATGCGCGCAGGGAAGGCACCGGG. This translates into CASGDARREGTG. The full CDR3 protein is CASGDARREGTGQLYF.

Details on this clone: The gene names here belong to mouse. The read comes to an end 4 residues before the CDR3 does, leaving the germline J gene to fill in the end. The chain has TRBV13-1 and TRBJ2-5, with D perhaps matching TRBD1 (5 bases). The germline V gene has CDR1 NSHNY and CDR2 SYGAGN. This CDR3 is 12 amino acids long. CDR3 protein: CASSREADTQYF. The CDR3 bases that were read are TGTGCCAGCAGCAGGGAAGCGGAC.

This clone was seen more than once but under ten times. Germline and genes here are mouse. Sequencing ends 4 residues short of the CDR3 end; the germline J gene provides the rest. Additional DNA sequences in this sample encode the identical CDR3. The chain links TRBV1 to TRBJ2-7; TRBD2 aligns across 11 bases. Germline lookup yields CDR1 NSQYPW and CDR2 LRSPGD (reference sequence). The CDR3 is 15 residues long. The CDR3 bases that were read are TGCACCTGCAGTGCACCCGGGACTGGGGGATAT. Translation: CTCSAPGTGGY. The whole CDR3 reads CTCSAPGTGGYEQYF.

On this clone itself: Gene labels here are mouse ones. The read ends 4 residues shy of where the CDR3 ends; the end is completed using the germline J gene. The sample carries other DNA sequences with the same CDR3. The chain carries TRBV1 and TRBJ2-7, with D possibly matching TRBD1 (6 bases). Germline V gives CDR1 NSQYPW, CDR2 LRSPGD (reference sequence). The CDR3 consists of 14 residues. V was cut by 2 bases and J by 2 bases, with 10 bases left in between. The CDR3 loop is CTCSASGTPYEQYF. The CDR3 DNA, read in part, is TGCACCTGCAGTGCATCTGGGACACCCTAT.

Of note for this clone: Mouse gene names apply. The sequenced fragment ends 4 residues before the CDR3 boundary, so the rest is inferred from the germline J gene. The chain links TRBV14 to TRBJ2-1, with TRBD1 identical over 7 bases. This CDR3 is 15 amino acids long. Germline lookup yields CDR1 SGHDT and CDR2 FRDEAV. J was trimmed by 1 base and V by 2 bases; bases with no gene match: 3. The CDR3 protein is CASSFWDRNYAEQFF. The DNA read from the CDR3 is TGTGCCAGCAGTTTTTGGGACAGAAACTATGCT.

This clone was picked up a small number of times. All gene names here are mouse names. The observed sequence ends 4 residues before the CDR3 terminus, with the missing tail filled in from the germline J gene. The same CDR3 arises from other DNA sequences in this sample as well. The gene calls are TRBV31 and TRBJ2-5; the D gene is possibly TRBD1 (8 bases). Germline V gives CDR1 GKSSPN, CDR2 SITVG. The CDR3 has 14 residues. V lost 1 base to trimming and J lost 2 bases, with 10 bases between them. CDR3 amino acids: CAWSHRGGQDTQYF. CDR3 DNA (partial): TGTGCCTGGAGTCACAGGGGGGGCCAAGAC.